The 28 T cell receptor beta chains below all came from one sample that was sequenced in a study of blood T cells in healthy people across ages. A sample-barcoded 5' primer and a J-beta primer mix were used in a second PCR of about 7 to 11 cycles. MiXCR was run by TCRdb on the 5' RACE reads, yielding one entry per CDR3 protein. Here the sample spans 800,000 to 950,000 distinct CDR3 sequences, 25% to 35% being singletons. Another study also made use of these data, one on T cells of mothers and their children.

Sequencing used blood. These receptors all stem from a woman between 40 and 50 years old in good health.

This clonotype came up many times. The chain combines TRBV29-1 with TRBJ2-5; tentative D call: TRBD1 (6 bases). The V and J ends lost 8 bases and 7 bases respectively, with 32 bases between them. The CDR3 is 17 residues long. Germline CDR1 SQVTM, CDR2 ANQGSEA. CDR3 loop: CSPPSPRDIRRRWTQYF. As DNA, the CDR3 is TGCAGCCCCCCTTCCCCTAGGGACATTCGGCGACGTTGGACCCAGTACTTC.

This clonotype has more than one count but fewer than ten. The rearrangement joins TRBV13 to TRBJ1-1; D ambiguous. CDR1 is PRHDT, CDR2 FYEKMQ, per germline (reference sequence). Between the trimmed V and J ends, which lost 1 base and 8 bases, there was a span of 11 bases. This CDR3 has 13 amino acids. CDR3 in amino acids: CASSLAGRMEAFF. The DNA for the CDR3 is TGTGCCAGCAGCTTAGCAGGCAGGATGGAAGCTTTCTTT.

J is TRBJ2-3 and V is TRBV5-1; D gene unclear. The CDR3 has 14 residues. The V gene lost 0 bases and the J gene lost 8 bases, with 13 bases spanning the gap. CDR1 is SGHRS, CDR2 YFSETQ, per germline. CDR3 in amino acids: CASSLVITAGTQYF. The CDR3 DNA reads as TGCGCCAGCAGCTTGGTGATCACAGCCGGTACGCAGTATTTT.

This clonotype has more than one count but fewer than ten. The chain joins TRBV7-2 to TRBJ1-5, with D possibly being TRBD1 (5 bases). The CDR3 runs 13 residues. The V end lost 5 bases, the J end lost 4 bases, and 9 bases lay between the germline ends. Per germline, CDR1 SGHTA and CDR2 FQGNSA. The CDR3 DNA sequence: TGTGCCAGCAGCGTACAGGAGAATCAGCCCCAGCATTTT. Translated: CASSVQENQPQHF.

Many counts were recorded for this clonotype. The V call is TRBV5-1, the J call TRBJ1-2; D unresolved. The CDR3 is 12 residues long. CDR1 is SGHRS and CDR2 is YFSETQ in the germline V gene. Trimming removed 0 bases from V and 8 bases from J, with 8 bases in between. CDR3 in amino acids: CASSLEGTGYTF. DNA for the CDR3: TGCGCCAGCAGCTTGGAGGGCACCGGCTACACCTTC. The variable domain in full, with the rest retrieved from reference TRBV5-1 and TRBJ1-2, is KAGVTQTPRYLIKTRGQQVTLSCSPISGHRSVSWYQQTPGQGLQFLFEYFSETQRNKGNFPGRFSGRQFSNSRSEMNVSTLELGDSALYLCASSLEGTGYTFGSGTRLTVV.

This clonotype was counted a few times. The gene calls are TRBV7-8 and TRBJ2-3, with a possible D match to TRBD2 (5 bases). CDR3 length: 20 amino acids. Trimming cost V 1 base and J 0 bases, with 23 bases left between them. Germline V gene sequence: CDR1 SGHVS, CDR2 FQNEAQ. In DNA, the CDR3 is TGTGCCAGCAGCTTAGTAAGGGAGTGGGCAATGTTCATTAGCACAGATACGCAGTATTTT. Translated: CASSLVREWAMFISTDTQYF.

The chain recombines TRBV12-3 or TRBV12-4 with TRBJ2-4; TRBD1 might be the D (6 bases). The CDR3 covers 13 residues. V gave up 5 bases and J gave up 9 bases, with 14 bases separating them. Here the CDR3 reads CASSPDSEAIQYF. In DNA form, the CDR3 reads TGTGCCAGCAGTCCGGACAGCGAAGCCATTCAGTACTTC.

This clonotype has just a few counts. CDR3 DNA: TGTGCCAGCAGTTTAAGCGCCGAATGGGGATACGAGCAGTACTTC. Its protein product is CASSLSAEWGYEQYF. V and J are TRBV28 and TRBJ2-7, with D unresolved. Per germline, CDR1 MDHEN and CDR2 SYDVKM. This CDR3 comprises 15 residues. Trimming removed 2 bases at V and 4 bases at J, with 15 bases between.

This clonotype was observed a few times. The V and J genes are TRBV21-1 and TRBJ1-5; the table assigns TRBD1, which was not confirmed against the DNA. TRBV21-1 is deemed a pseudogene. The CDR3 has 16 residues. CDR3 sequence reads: CASSKADRVKGQPQHF. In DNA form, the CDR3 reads TGTGCCAGCAGCAAAGCCGACAGGGTAAAAGGTCAGCCCCAGCATTTT.

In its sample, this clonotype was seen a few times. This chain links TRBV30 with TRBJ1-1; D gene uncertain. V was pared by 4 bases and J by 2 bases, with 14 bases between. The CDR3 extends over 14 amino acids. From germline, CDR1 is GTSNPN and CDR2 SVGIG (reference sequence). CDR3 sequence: CAWTVTLANTEAFF. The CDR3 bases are TGTGCCTGGACGGTCACTCTAGCCAACACTGAAGCTTTCTTT.

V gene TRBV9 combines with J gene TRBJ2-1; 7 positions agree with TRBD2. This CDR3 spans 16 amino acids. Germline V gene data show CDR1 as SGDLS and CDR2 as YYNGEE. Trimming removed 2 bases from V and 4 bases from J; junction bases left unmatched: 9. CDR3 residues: CASSVTSLNPYNEQFF. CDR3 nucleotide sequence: TGTGCCAGCAGCGTGACTAGCTTAAACCCTTACAATGAGCAGTTCTTC.

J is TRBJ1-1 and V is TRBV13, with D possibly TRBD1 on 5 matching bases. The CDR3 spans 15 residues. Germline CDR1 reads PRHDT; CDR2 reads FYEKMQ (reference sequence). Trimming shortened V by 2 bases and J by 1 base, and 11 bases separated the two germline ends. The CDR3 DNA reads TGTGCCAGCAGCTTATACTCGGGGGGGAACACTGAAGCTTTCTTT. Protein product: CASSLYSGGNTEAFF. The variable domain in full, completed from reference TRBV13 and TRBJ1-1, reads AAGVIQSPRHLIKEKRETATLKCYPIPRHDTVYWYQQGPGQDPQFLISFYEKMQSDKGSIPDRFSAQQFSDYHSELNMSSLELGDSALYFCASSLYSGGNTEAFFGQGTRLTVV.

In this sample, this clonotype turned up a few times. The CDR3 bases are TGCAGTGCTAGAGATGGGGAGGTCAATCAGCCCCAGCATTTT. This codes for CSARDGEVNQPQHF. V usage is TRBV20-1 and J usage is TRBJ1-5; D gene ambiguous. The V gene's germline CDR1 is DFQATT and CDR2 SNEGSKA (reference sequence). The CDR3 totals 14 residues. Trimming removed 0 bases at V and 3 bases at J, with 9 bases between.

Here the CDR3 reads CASSVGSGELYGYTF. The CDR3 DNA is TGTGCCAGCAGCGTAGGGAGCGGCGAACTCTATGGCTACACCTTC. The chain carries TRBV9 and TRBJ1-2, with D unresolved. The ends were cut back, 0 bases at V and 4 bases at J, with 13 bases in the middle. The length of the CDR3 is 15 residues. Germline V gene sequence: CDR1 SGDLS, CDR2 YYNGEE.

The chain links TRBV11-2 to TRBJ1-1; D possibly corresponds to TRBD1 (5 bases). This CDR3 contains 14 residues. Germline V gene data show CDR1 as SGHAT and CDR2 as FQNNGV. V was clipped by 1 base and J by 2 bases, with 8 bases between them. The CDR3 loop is CASSLGDVNTEAFF. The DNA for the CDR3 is TGTGCCAGCAGCTTAGGGGACGTCAACACTGAAGCTTTCTTT.

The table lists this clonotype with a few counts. In nucleotides, the CDR3 is TGTGCCACCCAGGGGGCTAGCGGGGGGGCTTGGGGTTACGAGCAGTACTTC. Translation gives CATQGASGGAWGYEQYF. The gene calls are TRBV28 and TRBJ2-7; 12 bases align to TRBD2. Germline V CDR1 and CDR2: MDHEN, SYDVKM. The CDR3 covers 17 residues. The V and J ends lost 10 bases and 4 bases, in that order; junction bases with no gene match: 17.

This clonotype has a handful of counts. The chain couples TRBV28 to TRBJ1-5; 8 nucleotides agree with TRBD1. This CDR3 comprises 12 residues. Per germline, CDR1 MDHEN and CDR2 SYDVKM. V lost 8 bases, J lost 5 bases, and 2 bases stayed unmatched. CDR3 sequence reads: CASLTGDQPQHF. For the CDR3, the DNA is TGTGCCAGCTTGACAGGGGATCAGCCCCAGCATTTT.

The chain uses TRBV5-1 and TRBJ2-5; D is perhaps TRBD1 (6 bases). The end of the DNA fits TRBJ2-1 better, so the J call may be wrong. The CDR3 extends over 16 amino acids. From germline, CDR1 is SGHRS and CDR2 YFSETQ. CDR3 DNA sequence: TGCGCCAGCAGCTTTTCCGGGACACTCAGACAAGAGACCCAGTTCTTC. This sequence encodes CASSFSGTLRQETQFF.

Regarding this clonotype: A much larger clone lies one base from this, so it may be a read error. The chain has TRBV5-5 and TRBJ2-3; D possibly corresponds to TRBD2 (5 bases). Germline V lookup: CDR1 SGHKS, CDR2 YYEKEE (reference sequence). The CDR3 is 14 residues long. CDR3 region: CTSSLAGHTDTQYF. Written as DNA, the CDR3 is TGTACCAGCAGCTTGGCGGGTCACACAGATACGCAGTATTTT.

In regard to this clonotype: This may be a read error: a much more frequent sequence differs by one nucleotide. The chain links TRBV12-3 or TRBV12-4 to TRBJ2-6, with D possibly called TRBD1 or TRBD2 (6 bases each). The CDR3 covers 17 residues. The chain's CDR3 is CASSLGGARSGANVPTF. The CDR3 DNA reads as TGTGCCAGCAGTTTAGGGGGGGCGCGGTCTGGGGCCAACGTCCCGACTTTC.

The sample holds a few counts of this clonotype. The DNA of the CDR3 is TGTGCCAGCAGCTTATACCCGACGGGGGATCTTCAGTATGGCTACACCTTC. It is translated as CASSLYPTGDLQYGYTF. This chain connects TRBV7-9 to TRBJ1-2; TRBD1 might be the D (5 bases). CDR1 SEHNR and CDR2 FQNEAQ come from the germline V gene (reference sequence). V shed 2 bases and J shed 5 bases, with 21 bases lying between them. This CDR3 has 17 amino acids.

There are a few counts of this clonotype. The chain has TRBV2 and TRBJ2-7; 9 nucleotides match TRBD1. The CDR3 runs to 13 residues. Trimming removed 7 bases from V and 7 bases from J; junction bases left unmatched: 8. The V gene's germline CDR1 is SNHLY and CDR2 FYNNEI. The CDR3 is CASKLQGAGEQYF. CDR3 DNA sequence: TGTGCCAGCAAGCTACAGGGGGCAGGGGAGCAGTACTTC.

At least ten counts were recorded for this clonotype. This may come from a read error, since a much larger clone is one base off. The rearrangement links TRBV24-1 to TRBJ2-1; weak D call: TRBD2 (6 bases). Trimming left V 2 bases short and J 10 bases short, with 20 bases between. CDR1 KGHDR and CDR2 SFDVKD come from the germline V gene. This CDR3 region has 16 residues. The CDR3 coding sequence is TGTGCCACCAGTGATTCCAGGACAAGGGCTGGGGGGGAGCAGTTCTTC. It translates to CATSDSRTRAGGEQFF.

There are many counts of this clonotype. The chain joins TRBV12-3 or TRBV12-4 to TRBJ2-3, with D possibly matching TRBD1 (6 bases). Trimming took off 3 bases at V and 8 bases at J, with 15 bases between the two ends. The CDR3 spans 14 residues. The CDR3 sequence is CASSFWPGEATQYF. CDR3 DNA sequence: TGTGCCAGCAGTTTTTGGCCAGGGGAAGCTACGCAGTATTTT.

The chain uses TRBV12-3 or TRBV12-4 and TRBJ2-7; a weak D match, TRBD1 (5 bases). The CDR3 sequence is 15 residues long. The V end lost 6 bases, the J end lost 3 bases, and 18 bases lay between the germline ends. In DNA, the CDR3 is TGTGCCAGCAGCCTTGACAGACAACGATACTACGAGCAGTACTTC. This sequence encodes CASSLDRQRYYEQYF.

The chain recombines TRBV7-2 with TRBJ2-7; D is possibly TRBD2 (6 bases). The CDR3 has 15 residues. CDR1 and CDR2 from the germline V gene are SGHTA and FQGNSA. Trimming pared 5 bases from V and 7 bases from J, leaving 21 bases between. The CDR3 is CASSSSGRSYNEQYF. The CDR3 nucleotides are TGTGCCAGCAGCAGTAGCGGTCGCTCCTACAATGAGCAGTACTTC.

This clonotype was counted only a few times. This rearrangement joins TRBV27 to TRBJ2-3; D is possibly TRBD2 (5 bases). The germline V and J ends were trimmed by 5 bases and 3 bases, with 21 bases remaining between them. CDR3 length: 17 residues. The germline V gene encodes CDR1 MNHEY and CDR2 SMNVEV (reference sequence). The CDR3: CASSRWAGFDSTDTQYF. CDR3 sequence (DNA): TGTGCCAGCAGTCGGTGGGCGGGCTTTGATTCGACAGATACGCAGTATTTT.

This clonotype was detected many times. CDR3 coding DNA: TGTGCCAGCAGCGTAGGACAGCGGCCCTACGAGCAGTACTTC. Translated, it gives CASSVGQRPYEQYF. The chain uses TRBV9 and TRBJ2-7; D may correspond to TRBD1 or TRBD2 (5 bases each). This CDR3 has 14 amino acids. The V gene's germline CDR1 is SGDLS and CDR2 YYNGEE. Trimming removed 0 bases from V and 2 bases from J, with 9 bases in between. The whole variable domain, filled in from reference TRBV9 and TRBJ2-7, reads DSGVTQTPKHLITATGQRVTLRCSPRSGDLSVYWYQQSLDQGLQFLIQYYNGEERAKGNILERFSAQQFPDLHSELNLSSLELGDSALYFCASSVGQRPYEQYFGPGTRLTVT.